The rows below give T cell receptor beta chains drawn from one sample of a study of shared clonotypes between healthy human individuals. The data were produced by immunoSEQ multiplex PCR, yet TCRdb's version contains in-frame clones alone and is incomplete. Found here are about half a million clones, less than 85% of them singletons; the top ten hold roughly 13%. The specimen sequenced was PBMCs. These receptors all stem from a woman in her forties in good health. Some clones in this sample may be carry-over from other donors' samples. Both conserved end residues are part of each CDR3. The D gene is left open where the match is weak. A row's size may be missing; if present it is once, few, many or a size class.

size	J	V	D	DNA	CDR3
.	TRBJ2-1	TRBV6-4	TRBD2	TGTGCCAGCAGTGACTTAGCGGGAGGGAATGAGCAGTTCTTC	CASSDLAGGNEQFF
.	TRBJ2-3	TRBV6-6	.	TGTGCCAGCAGTCCCTTGGGGGGAGAGGGACATACGCAGTATTTT	CASSPLGGEGHTQYF
.	TRBJ2-5	TRBV5-6	TRBD2	TGTGCCAGCAGCTTGGGGACTAGCGGGGGCCTCGGGACCCAGTACTTC	CASSLGTSGGLGTQYF
.	TRBJ2-7	TRBV4-2	.	TGTGCCAGCAGCCAAGGGGCCCTAGCTCCTGCCTACGAGCAGTACTTC	CASSQGALAPAYEQYF
.	TRBJ2-7	TRBV7-9	.	TGTGCCAGCAGCAATCGAGGATCACACATGGGGATTTACGAGCAGTACTTC	CASSNRGSHMGIYEQYF
.	TRBJ2-5	TRBV11-2	.	TGTGCCAGCAGCAGGACGGGAGAGACCCAGTACTTC	CASSRTGETQYF
.	TRBJ1-1	TRBV5-1	.	TGCGCCAGCAGCCTGGGGGTACTGAACACTGAAGCTTTCTTT	CASSLGVLNTEAFF
many	TRBJ2-5	TRBV19	.	TGTGCCAGTAAGCGACCGGAGGAAGAGACCCAGTACTTC	CASKRPEEETQYF
many	TRBJ2-3	TRBV2	.	TGTGCCAGCAGTGAAGCCGGGGATACGCAGTATTTT	CASSEAGDTQYF
few	TRBJ2-1	TRBV5-1	.	TGCGCCAGCAGCTTGGATGTGAACAATGAGCAGTTCTTC	CASSLDVNNEQFF
.	TRBJ2-1	TRBV11-3	TRBD1	TGTGCCAGCAGCTTACCCTCACAGGGGCGCAAAACCTACAATGAGCAGTTCTTC	CASSLPSQGRKTYNEQFF
once	TRBJ2-1	TRBV7-9	.	TGTGCCAGCAGCTTAGTGTTGCGTAACTACAATGAGCAGTTCTTC	CASSLVLRNYNEQFF
.	TRBJ2-7	TRBV2	.	TGTGCCAGCAGTAGCCAGGGACACTACGAGCAGTACTTC	CASSSQGHYEQYF
.	TRBJ2-3	TRBV9	TRBD1	TGTGCCAGCAGCGGACAGGGGCAGGGAGATACGCAGTATTTT	CASSGQGQGDTQYF
.	TRBJ2-5	TRBV27	.	TGTGCCAGCAGTCGAACAGTGGGAGAGACCCAGTACTTC	CASSRTVGETQYF
.	TRBJ2-1	TRBV9	TRBD1	TGTGCCAGCAGCGCCGGACAGGGGGTCTACAATGAGCAGTTCTTC	CASSAGQGVYNEQFF
.	TRBJ2-7	TRBV11-2	TRBD1	TGTGCCAGCAGCTTAGGGTCTTCTGGGACAGGGGTTCTCTCCTACGAGCAGTACTTC	CASSLGSSGTGVLSYEQYF
once	TRBJ1-1	TRBV30	.	TGTGCCTGGAGTCCGACGAACACTGAAGCTTTCTTT	CAWSPTNTEAFF
.	TRBJ2-2	TRBV7-2	.	TGTGCCAGCAGCCAAGGACGGAACACCGGGGAGCTGTTTTTT	CASSQGRNTGELFF
.	TRBJ2-7	TRBV28	.	TGTGCCAGCAGTCGCCCCGGGTCAGCATCCGAGCAGTACTTC	CASSRPGSASEQYF
.	TRBJ2-5	TRBV11-1	TRBD1	TGTGCCAGCAGCTTAGCACACGGACAGGAGCACCAAGAGACCCAGTACTTC	CASSLAHGQEHQETQYF
.	TRBJ2-7	TRBV6-5	.	TGTGCCAGCAGTTCAACGGGAACCTCCTACGAGCAGTACTTC	CASSSTGTSYEQYF
.	TRBJ2-7	TRBV6-6	.	TGTGCCAGCAGTTTAGGGACAAGCCCCTACGAGCAGTACTTC	CASSLGTSPYEQYF
.	TRBJ2-3	TRBV11-2	.	TGTGCCAGCAGCTCAGTTAAGATGGCCGTCACAGATACGCAGTATTTT	CASSSVKMAVTDTQYF
.	TRBJ2-7	TRBV10-2	TRBD2	TGCGCCAGCAGTCCCCGGGGGGGCGGCCCGTCCCTGGAGGAGCAGTACTTC	CASSPRGGGPSLEEQYF
.	TRBJ2-7	TRBV27	.	TGTGCCAGCAGTTTATCGATCCAGTCCTACGAGCAGTACTTC	CASSLSIQSYEQYF
.	TRBJ2-7	TRBV6-6	.	TGTGCCAGCGGACTGCCCCTCTACGAGCAGTACTTC	CASGLPLYEQYF
.	TRBJ2-7	TRBV7-3	.	TGTGCCAGCAGCTTAAATTCTCAGGGCGAGCAGTACTTC	CASSLNSQGEQYF
few	TRBJ1-4	TRBV5-1	TRBD1	TGCGCCAGCAGCTTGGGCGCCCAGGGGGCGGGCGAAAAACTGTTTTTT	CASSLGAQGAGEKLFF
.	TRBJ2-1	TRBV5-1	.	TGCGCCAGCAGTCCAGACTACTACAATGAGCAGTTCTTC	CASSPDYYNEQFF
many	TRBJ2-7	TRBV25-1	.	TGTGCCAGCAGTGAATCAGGGACCTACCCGAGAGGGCAGTACTTC	CASSESGTYPRGQYF
.	TRBJ2-2	TRBV7-3	.	TGTGCCAGCAGCTTACTGGGGGCCTCCGGGGAGCTGTTTTTT	CASSLLGASGELFF
.	TRBJ2-5	TRBV5-1	.	TGCGCCAGCAGCTTGGATGTCCTAGCGCAAGAGACCCAGTACTTC	CASSLDVLAQETQYF
.	TRBJ2-7	TRBV7-9	TRBD1	TGTGCCAGCAGCGAACGACAGGGGGCCTACGAGCAGTACTTC	CASSERQGAYEQYF
.	TRBJ2-1	TRBV28	TRBD2	TGTGCCAGCAGTAGACTAGCGGGAGACAATGAGCAGTTCTTC	CASSRLAGDNEQFF
.	TRBJ1-2	TRBV28	.	TGTGCCAGCAGTTTAAACAGCTATGGCTACACCTTC	CASSLNSYGYTF
.	TRBJ1-1	TRBV6-6	TRBD1	TGTGCCAGCAGTTACGACAGGGTCTACACTGAAGCTTTCTTT	CASSYDRVYTEAFF
once	TRBJ2-7	TRBV5-1	TRBD2	TGCGCCAGCAGCTTCGTAACTAGCGGGAACGACGGGTACGAGCAGTACTTC	CASSFVTSGNDGYEQYF
few	TRBJ2-1	TRBV4-3	TRBD1	TGCGCCAGCAGCCACCTCGGGGACAGGGGTTACAATGAGCAGTTCTTC	CASSHLGDRGYNEQFF
many	TRBJ2-1	TRBV9	.	TGTGCCAGCAGCCGAGAGCTAGCCCCCAACAATGAGCAGTTCTTC	CASSRELAPNNEQFF
.	TRBJ2-7	TRBV19	TRBD1	TGTGCCAGTAGTGAAGGGGGCGCTGGGGGAGAGCAGTACTTC	CASSEGGAGGEQYF
many	TRBJ1-2	TRBV18	.	TGTGCCAGCTCACCAGGTCCCCACCAACTCAACTATGGCTACACCTTC	CASSPGPHQLNYGYTF
.	TRBJ2-7	TRBV6-4	TRBD2	TGTGCCAGCAGTGACTCCCGGACTAGCGCCTATTACGATCCCTACGAGCAGTACTTC	CASSDSRTSAYYDPYEQYF
.	TRBJ1-2	TRBV5-4	.	TGTGCCAGCAGCTTGAGGGGAGGCAACTATGGCTACACCTTC	CASSLRGGNYGYTF
.	TRBJ2-7	TRBV11-2	.	TGTGCCAGCAGCCGAGACTCCCTTGGGGACGAGCAGTACTTC	CASSRDSLGDEQYF
.	TRBJ2-4	TRBV27	.	TGTGCCAGCAGGTCAGGCGTGGTAGCCAAAAACATTCAGTACTTC	CASRSGVVAKNIQYF
.	TRBJ1-3	TRBV5-1	.	TGCGCCAGCAGCTTTACGCAGGGTTCTTCTGGAAACACCATATATTTT	CASSFTQGSSGNTIYF
.	TRBJ2-7	TRBV10-3	.	TGTGCCATCAGTGGACTGAACTCCTACGAGCAGTACTTC	CAISGLNSYEQYF
.	TRBJ2-7	TRBV29-1	TRBD2	TGCAGCGTTGAAGCTAGCGGGAGGTTGAGACGCTACGAGCAGTACTTC	CSVEASGRLRRYEQYF
.	TRBJ1-3	TRBV11-2	.	TGTGCCAGCAGCTCGGATCCTTACAGAACTTCTGGAAACACCATATATTTT	CASSSDPYRTSGNTIYF
.	TRBJ1-3	TRBV9	.	TGTGCCAGCAGCGTAGGCGGGGATGGAAACACCATATATTTT	CASSVGGDGNTIYF
few	TRBJ1-1	TRBV5-1	.	TGCGCCAGCAGCTTGGCCCCCGACCTTGACACTGAAGCTTTCTTT	CASSLAPDLDTEAFF
.	TRBJ2-1	TRBV27	TRBD1	TGTGCCAGCAGTTTTTGGGGACAGGGGACCTCGAATGAGCAGTTCTTC	CASSFWGQGTSNEQFF
.	TRBJ2-7	TRBV7-8	TRBD1	TGTGCCAGCAGCCCAAGGCGACAGGGCTACGAGCAGTACTTC	CASSPRRQGYEQYF
.	TRBJ2-3	TRBV7-9	TRBD2	TGTGCCAGCAGCTTAGTGAGGTTAGCGGGAGGGCCCGAAGATACGCAGTATTTT	CASSLVRLAGGPEDTQYF
few	TRBJ1-1	TRBV6-1	TRBD1	TGTGCCAGCAGTGAAGTGGGGACAGTGGCTTTCTTT	CASSEVGTVAFF